The rows below give T cell receptor beta chains drawn from one sample of a study of identical twins. TCRdb reprocessed the 5' RACE reads via MiXCR and lists one record per CDR3 protein. The sample shows hundreds of thousands of distinct CDR3 sequences, about 12% of them seen only once. These data also featured in a second study, about yellow fever vaccine responses in identical twins.

The specimen was PBMCs. The source is a woman aged 18-29 years in good health. CDR3s include the opening cysteine and the closing phenylalanine or tryptophan. Fields, in order: clone size, D gene, J gene, V gene, CDR3 DNA, CDR3 protein. D genes are given only for firm matches. For some rows the clone size is stated as once, few or many, or as a class when expanded; others skip it.

clone size: few; D gene: TRBD2; J gene: TRBJ2-3; V gene: TRBV29-1; CDR3 DNA: TGCAGCGTTGAAGATCTAAGACTAGCGGGAGGGGATACGCAGTATTTT; CDR3 protein: CSVEDLRLAGGDTQYF
clone size: few; D gene: .; J gene: TRBJ1-1; V gene: TRBV5-1; CDR3 DNA: TGCGCCAGCAGCCTCTCGGACACGAACACTGAAGCTTTCTTT; CDR3 protein: CASSLSDTNTEAFF
clone size: .; D gene: .; J gene: TRBJ2-5; V gene: TRBV14; CDR3 DNA: TGTGCCAGCAGCCAAAGACTCACAACCCCGGGAGAGACCCAGTACTTC; CDR3 protein: CASSQRLTTPGETQYF
clone size: .; D gene: TRBD1; J gene: TRBJ2-5; V gene: TRBV15; CDR3 DNA: TGTGCCACCAGCGCCACCTTCGGGGGACAGGGTGAGACCCAGTACTTC; CDR3 protein: CATSATFGGQGETQYF
clone size: many; D gene: .; J gene: TRBJ2-1; V gene: TRBV20-1; CDR3 DNA: TGCAGTGCTAGTGGAAGGTCAGGGTCTGACGGGAAGAGCTCCTACAATGAGCAGTTCTTC; CDR3 protein: CSASGRSGSDGKSSYNEQFF
clone size: .; D gene: .; J gene: TRBJ2-6; V gene: TRBV7-6; CDR3 DNA: TGTGCCAGCAGCTTAGCGGAGGGGGCCAACGTCCTGACTTTC; CDR3 protein: CASSLAEGANVLTF
clone size: few; D gene: TRBD2; J gene: TRBJ2-5; V gene: TRBV20-1; CDR3 DNA: TGCAGTGCTAGAGATGAGGAGGCGGGGGGGGAGACCCAGTACTTC; CDR3 protein: CSARDEEAGGETQYF
clone size: once; D gene: TRBD1; J gene: TRBJ2-3; V gene: TRBV7-2; CDR3 DNA: TGTGCCAGCAGCCCGGACAGGGGCGTAGATACGCAGTATTTT; CDR3 protein: CASSPDRGVDTQYF
clone size: .; D gene: TRBD1; J gene: TRBJ1-5; V gene: TRBV20-1; CDR3 DNA: TGCAGTGCTGGAGGGGGACAGGGGGAGAGGCAGCCCCAGCATTTT; CDR3 protein: CSAGGGQGERQPQHF
clone size: .; D gene: .; J gene: TRBJ2-1; V gene: TRBV28; CDR3 DNA: TGTGCCAGCAGTACGGCGGGGAGGTCCTACAATGAGCAGTTCTTC; CDR3 protein: CASSTAGRSYNEQFF
clone size: few; D gene: TRBD2; J gene: TRBJ2-5; V gene: TRBV11-2; CDR3 DNA: TGTGCCAGCAGCTTACTAGCGGGGGCCCCGGTTCAGGAGACCCAGTACTTC; CDR3 protein: CASSLLAGAPVQETQYF
clone size: .; D gene: .; J gene: TRBJ2-2; V gene: TRBV20-1; CDR3 DNA: TGCAGTGCTAGGGACAGAACGAACACCGGGGAGCTGGTTTTT; CDR3 protein: CSARDRTNTGELVF
clone size: .; D gene: .; J gene: TRBJ1-3; V gene: TRBV7-9; CDR3 DNA: TGTGCCTCCTCCGGGGCTGGAAACACCATATATTTT; CDR3 protein: CASSGAGNTIYF
clone size: .; D gene: TRBD1; J gene: TRBJ1-2; V gene: TRBV5-8; CDR3 DNA: TGTGCCAGCAGCTTCGGCAGGGGGCCCTATGGCTACACCTTC; CDR3 protein: CASSFGRGPYGYTF
clone size: many; D gene: .; J gene: TRBJ2-2; V gene: TRBV28; CDR3 DNA: TGTGCCAGCAGTTTTAGCATGAACACCGGGGAGCTGTTTTTT; CDR3 protein: CASSFSMNTGELFF
clone size: few; D gene: TRBD2; J gene: TRBJ2-3; V gene: TRBV13; CDR3 DNA: TGTGCCAGCCGGCGGGGGGGCGGAGATACGCAGTATTTT; CDR3 protein: CASRRGGGDTQYF
clone size: .; D gene: TRBD2; J gene: TRBJ2-4; V gene: TRBV12-3/TRBV12-4; CDR3 DNA: TGTGCCAGCAGGCTAGCGGGGGGCCACATTCAGTACTTC; CDR3 protein: CASRLAGGHIQYF
clone size: few; D gene: .; J gene: TRBJ1-2; V gene: TRBV7-8; CDR3 DNA: TGTGCCAGCAGCTTCAGAGCTAACTATGGCTACACCTTC; CDR3 protein: CASSFRANYGYTF
clone size: .; D gene: TRBD2; J gene: TRBJ2-5; V gene: TRBV5-5; CDR3 DNA: TGTGCCAGCAGCTTGGGGATGAGGACTAGCGGGGAAGAGACCCAGTACTTC; CDR3 protein: CASSLGMRTSGEETQYF
clone size: few; D gene: TRBD2; J gene: TRBJ2-1; V gene: TRBV3-1; CDR3 DNA: TGTGCCAGCAGCCAATACCCGGGACTAGCGGGGGTAAGCTCCTACAATGAGCAGTTCTTC; CDR3 protein: CASSQYPGLAGVSSYNEQFF
clone size: .; D gene: TRBD2; J gene: TRBJ2-1; V gene: TRBV11-1; CDR3 DNA: TGTGCCAGCAGCCCGACTAGCGGGGGGGTGGTTGAGCAGTTCTTC; CDR3 protein: CASSPTSGGVVEQFF
clone size: many; D gene: .; J gene: TRBJ2-3; V gene: TRBV12-3/TRBV12-4; CDR3 DNA: TGTGCCAGCAGTTCTAGAGCAGATACGCAGTATTTT; CDR3 protein: CASSSRADTQYF
clone size: few; D gene: .; J gene: TRBJ2-1; V gene: TRBV14; CDR3 DNA: TGTGCCAGCAGCCCGATGGATGGGATGAACAATGAGCAGTTCTTC; CDR3 protein: CASSPMDGMNNEQFF
clone size: .; D gene: TRBD1; J gene: TRBJ1-5; V gene: TRBV7-9; CDR3 DNA: TGTGCCAGCAGCTCGCGGACAGGGGACTGGCCCCAGCATTTT; CDR3 protein: CASSSRTGDWPQHF
clone size: .; D gene: TRBD1; J gene: TRBJ2-2; V gene: TRBV5-6; CDR3 DNA: TGTGCCAGCAGCTTTTCGGGACAGATCACCGGGGAGCTGTTTTTT; CDR3 protein: CASSFSGQITGELFF
clone size: few; D gene: TRBD1; J gene: TRBJ2-4; V gene: TRBV7-2; CDR3 DNA: TGTGCCAGCAGCTTAGCCTATACAGGGGCCGGCGAAAACATTCAGTACTTC; CDR3 protein: CASSLAYTGAGENIQYF
clone size: few; D gene: TRBD2; J gene: TRBJ2-3; V gene: TRBV12-3/TRBV12-4; CDR3 DNA: TGTGCCAGCAGTACACTAGCGGGCCACACAGATACGCAGTATTTT; CDR3 protein: CASSTLAGHTDTQYF
clone size: .; D gene: .; J gene: TRBJ2-3; V gene: TRBV11-3; CDR3 DNA: TGTGCCAGCAGCCCAGGGGGGGCCTCGTCAGATACGCAGTATTTT; CDR3 protein: CASSPGGASSDTQYF
clone size: .; D gene: .; J gene: TRBJ1-3; V gene: TRBV20-1; CDR3 DNA: TGCAGTGCTGCGCGGACCGATGGAAACACCATATATTTT; CDR3 protein: CSAARTDGNTIYF
clone size: few; D gene: .; J gene: TRBJ2-1; V gene: TRBV29-1; CDR3 DNA: TGCAGCGTTGGGGCGGCCTACAATGAGCAGTTCTTC; CDR3 protein: CSVGAAYNEQFF
clone size: .; D gene: TRBD1; J gene: TRBJ2-7; V gene: TRBV5-5; CDR3 DNA: TGTGCCAGCAGCCCCTCCTCGACAGGGATGTACGAGCAGTACTTC; CDR3 protein: CASSPSSTGMYEQYF
clone size: few; D gene: .; J gene: TRBJ2-7; V gene: TRBV18; CDR3 DNA: TGTGCCAGCTCATTCGCAACGGACGGATCCTACGAGCAGTACTTC; CDR3 protein: CASSFATDGSYEQYF
clone size: few; D gene: TRBD2; J gene: TRBJ2-1; V gene: TRBV7-9; CDR3 DNA: TGTGCCAGCAGCTCCAGGACTAGCGGGAGCGTCAATGAGCAGTTCTTC; CDR3 protein: CASSSRTSGSVNEQFF
clone size: few; D gene: TRBD1; J gene: TRBJ2-5; V gene: TRBV5-1; CDR3 DNA: TGCGCCAGCAGCTTGGGGGACAGGGCCGCGGGAGAGACCCAGTACTTC; CDR3 protein: CASSLGDRAAGETQYF
clone size: few; D gene: TRBD2; J gene: TRBJ2-2; V gene: TRBV7-2; CDR3 DNA: TGTGCCAGCAGCGCCCCTAGCGGGGGGGCCGGGGAGCTGTTTTTT; CDR3 protein: CASSAPSGGAGELFF